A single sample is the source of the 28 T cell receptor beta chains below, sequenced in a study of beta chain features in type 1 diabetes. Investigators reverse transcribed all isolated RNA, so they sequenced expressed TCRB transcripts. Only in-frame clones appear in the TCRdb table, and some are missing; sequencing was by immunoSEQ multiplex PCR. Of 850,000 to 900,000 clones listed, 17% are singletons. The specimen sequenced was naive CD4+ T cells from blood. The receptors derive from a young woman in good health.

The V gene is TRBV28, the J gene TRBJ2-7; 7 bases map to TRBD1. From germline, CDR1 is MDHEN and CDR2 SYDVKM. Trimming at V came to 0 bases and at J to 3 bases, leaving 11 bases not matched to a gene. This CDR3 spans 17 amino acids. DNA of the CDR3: TGTGCCAGCAGTTTATGGTTTGAAGGGGGCCCCGGCTACGAGCAGTACTTC. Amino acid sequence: CASSLWFEGGPGYEQYF. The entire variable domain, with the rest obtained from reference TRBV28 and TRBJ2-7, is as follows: DVKVTQSSRYLVKRTGEKVFLECVQDMDHENMFWYRQDPGLGLRLIYFSYDVKMKEKGDIPEGYSVSREKKERFSLILESASTNQTSMYLCASSLWFEGGPGYEQYFGPGTRLTVT.

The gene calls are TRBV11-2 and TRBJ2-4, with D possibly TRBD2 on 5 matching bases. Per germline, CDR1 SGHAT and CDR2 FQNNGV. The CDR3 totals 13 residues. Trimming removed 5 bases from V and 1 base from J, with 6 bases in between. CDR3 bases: TGTGCCAGCAGCGGGAGTGCCAAAAACATTCAGTACTTC. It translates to CASSGSAKNIQYF.

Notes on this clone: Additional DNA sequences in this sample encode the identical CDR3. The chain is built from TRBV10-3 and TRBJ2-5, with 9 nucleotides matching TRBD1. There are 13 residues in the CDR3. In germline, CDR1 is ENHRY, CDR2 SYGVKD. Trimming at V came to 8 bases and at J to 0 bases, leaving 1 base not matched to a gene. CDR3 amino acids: CAIGTGNQETQYF. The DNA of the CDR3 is TGTGCCATCGGGACAGGGAACCAAGAGACCCAGTACTTC.

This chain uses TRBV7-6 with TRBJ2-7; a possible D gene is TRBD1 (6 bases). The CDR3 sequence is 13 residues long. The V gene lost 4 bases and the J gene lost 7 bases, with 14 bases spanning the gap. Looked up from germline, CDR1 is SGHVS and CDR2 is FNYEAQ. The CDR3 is CASSSPGTWEQYF. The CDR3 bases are TGTGCCAGCAGCTCACCCGGGACATGGGAGCAGTACTTC. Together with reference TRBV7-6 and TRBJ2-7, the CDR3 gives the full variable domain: GAGVSQSPRYKVTKRGQDVALRCDPISGHVSLYWYRQALGQGPEFLTYFNYEAQQDKSGLPNDRFSAERPEGSISTLTIQRTEQRDSAMYRCASSSPGTWEQYFGPGTRLTVT.

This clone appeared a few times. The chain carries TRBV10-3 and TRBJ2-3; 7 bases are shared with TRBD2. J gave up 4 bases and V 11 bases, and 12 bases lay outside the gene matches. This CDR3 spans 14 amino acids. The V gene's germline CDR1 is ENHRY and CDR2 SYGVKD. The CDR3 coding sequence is TGTGCCCTCTCCCTTAGCCGGGAGGCAGATACGCAGTATTTT. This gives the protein CALSLSREADTQYF.

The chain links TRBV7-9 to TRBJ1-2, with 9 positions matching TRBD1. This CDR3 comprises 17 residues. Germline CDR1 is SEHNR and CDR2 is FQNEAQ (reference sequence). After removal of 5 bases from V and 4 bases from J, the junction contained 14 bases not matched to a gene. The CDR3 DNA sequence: TGTGCCAGCAGCCCCGGACAGGGGCCACGAGGGAGCTATGGCTACACCTTC. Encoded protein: CASSPGQGPRGSYGYTF.

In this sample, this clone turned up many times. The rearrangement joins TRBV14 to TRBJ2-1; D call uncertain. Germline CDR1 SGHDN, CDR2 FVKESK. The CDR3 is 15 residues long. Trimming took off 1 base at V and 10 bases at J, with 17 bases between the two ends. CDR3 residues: CASSQAFVWTGEQFF. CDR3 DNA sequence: TGTGCCAGCAGCCAAGCCTTCGTCTGGACCGGGGAGCAGTTCTTC. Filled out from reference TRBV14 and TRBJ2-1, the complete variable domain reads EAGVTQFPSHSVIEKGQTVTLRCDPISGHDNLYWYRRVMGKEIKFLLHFVKESKQDESGMPNNRFLAERTGGTYSTLKVQPAELEDSGVYFCASSQAFVWTGEQFFGPGTRLTVL.

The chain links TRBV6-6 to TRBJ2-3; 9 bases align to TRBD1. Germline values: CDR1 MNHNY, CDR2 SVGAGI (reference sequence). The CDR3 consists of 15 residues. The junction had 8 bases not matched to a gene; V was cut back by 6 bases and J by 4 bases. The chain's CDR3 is CASRHGQGLSDTQYF. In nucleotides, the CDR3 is TGTGCCAGCAGGCACGGACAGGGGCTTTCAGATACGCAGTATTTT.

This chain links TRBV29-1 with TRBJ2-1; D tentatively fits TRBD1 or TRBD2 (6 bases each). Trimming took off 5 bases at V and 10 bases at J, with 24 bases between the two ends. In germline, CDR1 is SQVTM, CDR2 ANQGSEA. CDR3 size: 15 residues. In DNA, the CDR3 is TGCAGCGTTCCTAAACAGGGAGGAGGGGTGGTGGAGCAGTTCTTC. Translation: CSVPKQGGGVVEQFF.

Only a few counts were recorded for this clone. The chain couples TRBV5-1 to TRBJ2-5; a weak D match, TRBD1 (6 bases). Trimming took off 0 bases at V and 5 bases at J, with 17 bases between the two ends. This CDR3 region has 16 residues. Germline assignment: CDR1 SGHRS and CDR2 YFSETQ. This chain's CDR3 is CASSLDGSSGVETQYF. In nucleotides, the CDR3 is TGCGCCAGCAGCTTGGATGGGTCATCAGGGGTCGAGACCCAGTACTTC.

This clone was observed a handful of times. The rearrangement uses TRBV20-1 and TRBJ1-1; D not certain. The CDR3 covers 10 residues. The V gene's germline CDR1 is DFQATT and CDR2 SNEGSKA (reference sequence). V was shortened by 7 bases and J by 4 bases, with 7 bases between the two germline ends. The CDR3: CSGASTEAFF. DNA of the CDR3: TGCAGTGGGGCATCCACTGAAGCTTTCTTT.

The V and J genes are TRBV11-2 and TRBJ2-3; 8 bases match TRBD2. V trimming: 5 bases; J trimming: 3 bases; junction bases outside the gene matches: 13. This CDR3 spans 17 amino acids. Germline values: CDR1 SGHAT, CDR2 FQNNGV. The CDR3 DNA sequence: TGTGCCAGCAGCAGACAACTGAGCGGGAGACTAACAGATACGCAGTATTTT. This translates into CASSRQLSGRLTDTQYF.

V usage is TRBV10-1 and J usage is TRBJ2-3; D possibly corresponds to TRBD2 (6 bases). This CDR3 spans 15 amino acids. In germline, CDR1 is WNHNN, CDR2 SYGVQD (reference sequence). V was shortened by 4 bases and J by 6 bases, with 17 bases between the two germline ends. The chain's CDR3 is CASSADSGQGDTQYF. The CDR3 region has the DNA TGCGCCAGCAGTGCTGATAGCGGCCAAGGGGATACGCAGTATTTT.

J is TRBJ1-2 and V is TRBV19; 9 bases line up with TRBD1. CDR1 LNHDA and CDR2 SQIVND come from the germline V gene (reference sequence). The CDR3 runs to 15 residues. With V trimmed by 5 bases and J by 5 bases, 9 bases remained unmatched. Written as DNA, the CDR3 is TGTGCCAGTAGTCTCTCAATGACAGGGGGGTATGGCTACACCTTC. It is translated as CASSLSMTGGYGYTF.

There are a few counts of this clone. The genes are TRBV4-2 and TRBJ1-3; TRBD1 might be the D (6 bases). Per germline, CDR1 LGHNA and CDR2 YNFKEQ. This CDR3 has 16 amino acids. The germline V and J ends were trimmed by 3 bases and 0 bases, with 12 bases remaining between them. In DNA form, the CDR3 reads TGTGCCAGCAGCCAGTCTCAGGGGCTCTCTGGAAACACCATATATTTT. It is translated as CASSQSQGLSGNTIYF.

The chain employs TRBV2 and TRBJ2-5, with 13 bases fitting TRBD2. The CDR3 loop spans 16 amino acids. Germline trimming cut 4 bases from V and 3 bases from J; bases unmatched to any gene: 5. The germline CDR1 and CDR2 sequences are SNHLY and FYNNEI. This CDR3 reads CASSGWTSGSKETQYF. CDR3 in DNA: TGTGCCAGCAGTGGATGGACTAGCGGGAGCAAAGAGACCCAGTACTTC.

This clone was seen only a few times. Written as DNA, the CDR3 is TGTGCCAGCACCCACGGGCGGGCTAGCACAGATACGCAGTATTTT. It translates to CASTHGRASTDTQYF. The V gene is TRBV2, the J gene TRBJ2-3, with TRBD2 as a possible D gene (5 bases). This CDR3 comprises 15 residues. Germline lookup yields CDR1 SNHLY and CDR2 FYNNEI. V gave up 7 bases and J gave up 0 bases, with 14 bases separating them.

The CDR3 region has the DNA TGTGCCAGCAGCTTGGGTTTCGTATCGGCCATCTACGAGCAGTACTTC. Translation: CASSLGFVSAIYEQYF. The chain recombines TRBV7-2 with TRBJ2-7; no firm D call. Deletions cut 3 bases from V and 3 bases from J, with 18 bases between. The CDR3 is made up of 16 amino acids. The germline V gene has CDR1 SGHTA and CDR2 FQGNSA.

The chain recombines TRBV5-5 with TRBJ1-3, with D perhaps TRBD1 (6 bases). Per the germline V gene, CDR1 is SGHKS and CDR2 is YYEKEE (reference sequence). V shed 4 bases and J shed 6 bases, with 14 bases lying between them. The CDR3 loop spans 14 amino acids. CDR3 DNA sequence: TGTGCCAGCAGCCAAATCGGACAGTTAAACACCATATATTTT. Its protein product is CASSQIGQLNTIYF.

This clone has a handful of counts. The CDR3 loop reads CASSADRGLTDTQYF. The CDR3 DNA reads TGTGCCAGCAGCGCAGACCGGGGACTCACAGATACGCAGTATTTT. This chain links TRBV9 with TRBJ2-3, with D maybe TRBD2 (6 bases). Germline assignment: CDR1 SGDLS and CDR2 YYNGEE. Trimming took 3 bases from V and 2 from J, leaving 13 bases between them. The CDR3 extends over 15 amino acids.

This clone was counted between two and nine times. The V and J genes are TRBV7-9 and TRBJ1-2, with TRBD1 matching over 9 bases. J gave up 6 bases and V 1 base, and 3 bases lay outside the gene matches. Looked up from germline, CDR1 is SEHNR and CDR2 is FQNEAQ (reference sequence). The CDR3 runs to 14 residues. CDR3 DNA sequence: TGTGCCAGCAGCTTAGTACAGGGGGCTGATGGCTACACCTTC. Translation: CASSLVQGADGYTF.

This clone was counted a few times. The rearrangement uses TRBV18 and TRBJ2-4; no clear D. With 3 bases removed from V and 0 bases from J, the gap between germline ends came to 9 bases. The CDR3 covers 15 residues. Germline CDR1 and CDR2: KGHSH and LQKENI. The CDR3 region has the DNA TGTGCCAGCTCACCTCCAGTGGTAGCCAAAAACATTCAGTACTTC. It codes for CASSPPVVAKNIQYF. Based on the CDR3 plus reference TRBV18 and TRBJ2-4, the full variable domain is NAGVMQNPRHLVRRRGQEARLRCSPMKGHSHVYWYRQLPEEGLKFMVYLQKENIIDESGMPKERFSAEFPKEGPSILRIQQVVRGDSAAYFCASSPPVVAKNIQYFGAGTRLSVL.

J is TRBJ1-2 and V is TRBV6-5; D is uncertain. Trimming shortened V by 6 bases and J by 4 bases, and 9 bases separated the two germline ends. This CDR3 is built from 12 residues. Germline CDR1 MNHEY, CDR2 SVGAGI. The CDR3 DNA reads TGTGCCAGCAGGTCGGGATTCTATGGCTACACCTTC. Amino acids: CASRSGFYGYTF.

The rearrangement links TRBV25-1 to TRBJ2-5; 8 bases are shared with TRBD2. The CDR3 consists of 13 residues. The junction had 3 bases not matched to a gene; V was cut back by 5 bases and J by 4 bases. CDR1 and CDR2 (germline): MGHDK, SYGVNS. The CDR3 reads CASSILAGETQYF. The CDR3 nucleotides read TGTGCCAGCAGTATTCTAGCGGGAGAGACCCAGTACTTC.

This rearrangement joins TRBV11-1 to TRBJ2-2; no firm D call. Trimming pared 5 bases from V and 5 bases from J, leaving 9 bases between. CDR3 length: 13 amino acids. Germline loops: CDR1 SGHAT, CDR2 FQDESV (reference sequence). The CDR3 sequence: CASSPDTTGELFF. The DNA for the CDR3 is TGTGCCAGCAGCCCAGATACGACCGGGGAGCTGTTTTTT.

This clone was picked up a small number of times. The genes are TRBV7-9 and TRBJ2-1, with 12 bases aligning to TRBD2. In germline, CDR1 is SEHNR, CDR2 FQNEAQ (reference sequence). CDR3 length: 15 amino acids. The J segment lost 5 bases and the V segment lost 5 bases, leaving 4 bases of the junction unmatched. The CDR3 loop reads CASSTRTSGNNEQFF. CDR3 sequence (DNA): TGTGCCAGCAGCACACGGACTAGCGGGAACAATGAGCAGTTCTTC. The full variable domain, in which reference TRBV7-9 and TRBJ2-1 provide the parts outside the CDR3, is DTGVSQNPRHKITKRGQNVTFRCDPISEHNRLYWYRQTLGQGPEFLTYFQNEAQLEKSRLLSDRFSAERPKGSFSTLEIQRTEQGDSAMYLCASSTRTSGNNEQFFGPGTRLTVL.

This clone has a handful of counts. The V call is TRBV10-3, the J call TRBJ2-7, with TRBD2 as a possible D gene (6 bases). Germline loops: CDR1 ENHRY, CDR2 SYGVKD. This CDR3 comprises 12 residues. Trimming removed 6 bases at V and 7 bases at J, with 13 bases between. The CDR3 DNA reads TGTGCCATCAGCCCTGCGGGATGGGAGCAGTACTTC. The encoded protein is CAISPAGWEQYF.

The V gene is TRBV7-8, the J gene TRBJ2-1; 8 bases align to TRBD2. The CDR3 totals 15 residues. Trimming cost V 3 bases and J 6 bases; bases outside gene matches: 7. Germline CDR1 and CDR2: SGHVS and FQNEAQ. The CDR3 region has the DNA TGTGCCAGCAGCTTTGACGGGAGGGCCGCCAATGAGCAGTTCTTC. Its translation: CASSFDGRAANEQFF.